A single TCR beta chain is shown here with its context. This sample stems from a study of blood T cell repertoires in COVID-19. Overall study context: Sample material is recorded as cDNA or gDNA derived from T cells, B-cell-depleted T cells, or PBMCs.

In the original workflow: Reference gene primer amplification gave estimated nucleated cell counts. Assay: immunoSEQ multiplex PCR; the TCRdb copy retains only in-frame clones and omits some. V and J calls and clone size come straight from that table; D and trimming were deduced from the DNA. Of around 430,000 clones detected, approximately 87% appear once; the ten largest clones hold about 10%. Residents of about two dozen US areas, aged about 18 to 95 years, made up the participants. Self-reported history from a screening survey and questionnaire set each donor's cohort. The CDR3 runs to 12 residues. V lost 8 bases to trimming and J lost 5 bases, with 13 bases between them. Germline V gene lookup returns CDR1 MNHEY and CDR2 SVGAGI.

The sequenced sample was PBMCs or T cells enriched from blood (not recorded which). This rearrangement joins TRBV6-5 to TRBJ2-7; D may be TRBD2 (7 bases). The origin of this receptor is a woman in her fifties or sixties who had recovered from COVID-19. The DNA of the CDR3 is TGTGCCAGCGGGGGGGCGCACCACGAGCAGTACTTC. Amino acid sequence: CASGGAHHEQYF.